The 5 T cell receptor beta chains below all came from one sample that was sequenced in a study of shared clonotypes between healthy human individuals. Assay used: immunoSEQ multiplex PCR; TCRdb lists only in-frame clones, some missing. Of approximately 1.5 million clones listed, about 98% are singletons. Specimen: naive CD4+ T cells sorted from blood. As for subset: CD45RA+ positively selected. The receptors were sampled from a man younger than 40 in good health.

This chain links TRBV6-5 with TRBJ2-7; TRBD2 agrees at 7 bases. J was trimmed by 2 bases and V by 4 bases; bases with no gene match: 8. CDR1 MNHEY and CDR2 SVGAGI come from the germline V gene. CDR3 length: 15 residues. CDR3 sequence reads: CASSSWSSGTYEQYF. CDR3 coding DNA: TGTGCCAGCAGTTCCTGGTCTAGCGGAACCTACGAGCAGTACTTC.

This clone was observed once. This chain joins TRBV5-1 and TRBJ1-4; D unresolved. The V end was cut by 0 bases, the J end by 10 bases, with 7 bases between. This CDR3 contains 12 residues. The germline V gene has CDR1 SGHRS and CDR2 YFSETQ. The CDR3 region is CASSLEESKLFF. DNA of the CDR3: TGCGCCAGCAGCTTGGAGGAATCAAAACTGTTTTTT.

The rearrangement links TRBV6-5 to TRBJ2-3; the D gene could be TRBD1 or TRBD2 (6 bases each). Trimming took off 4 bases at V and 5 bases at J, with 19 bases between the two ends. Germline V gene lookup returns CDR1 MNHEY and CDR2 SVGAGI. The CDR3 runs 16 residues. CDR3 amino acids: CASSWERSGGIDTQYF. CDR3 in DNA: TGTGCCAGCAGTTGGGAGCGTTCCGGGGGCATAGATACGCAGTATTTT.

The V and J genes are TRBV29-1 and TRBJ2-2; the D gene is possibly TRBD2 (6 bases). Trimming stripped 7 bases from V and 1 base from J, with 13 bases between. The CDR3 is made up of 14 amino acids. In germline, CDR1 is SQVTM, CDR2 ANQGSEA. CDR3 sequence (DNA): TGCAGCGCTCGTGTCGGGGGGAACACCGGGGAGCTGTTTTTT. It encodes CSARVGGNTGELFF.

The genes are TRBV5-5 and TRBJ2-7; D unresolved. Germline assignment: CDR1 SGHKS and CDR2 YYEKEE (reference sequence). The CDR3 loop spans 15 amino acids. V dropped 1 base and J dropped 1 base, with 12 bases sitting between them. The CDR3 region has the DNA TGTGCCAGCAGCTTGAGTGCAACAGAGTCCTACGAGCAGTACTTC. It specifies CASSLSATESYEQYF.